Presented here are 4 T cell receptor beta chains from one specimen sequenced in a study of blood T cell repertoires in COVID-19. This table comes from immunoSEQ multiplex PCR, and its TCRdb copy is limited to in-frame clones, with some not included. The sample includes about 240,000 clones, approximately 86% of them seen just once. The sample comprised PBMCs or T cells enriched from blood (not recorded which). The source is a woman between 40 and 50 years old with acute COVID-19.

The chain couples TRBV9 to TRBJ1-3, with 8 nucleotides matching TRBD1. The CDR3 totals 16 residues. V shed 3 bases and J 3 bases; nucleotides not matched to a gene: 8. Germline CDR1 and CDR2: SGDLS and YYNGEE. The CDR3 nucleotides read TGTGCCAGCAGCGCGTTCCAGGGGGCTAGTGGAAACACCATATATTTT. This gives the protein CASSAFQGASGNTIYF.

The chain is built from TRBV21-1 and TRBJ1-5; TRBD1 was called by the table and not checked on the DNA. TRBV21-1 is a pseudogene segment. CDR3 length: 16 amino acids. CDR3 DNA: TGTGCCACCCTTGATGAACAGGGCCTAAGCAATCAGCCCCAGCATTTT. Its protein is CATLDEQGLSNQPQHF.

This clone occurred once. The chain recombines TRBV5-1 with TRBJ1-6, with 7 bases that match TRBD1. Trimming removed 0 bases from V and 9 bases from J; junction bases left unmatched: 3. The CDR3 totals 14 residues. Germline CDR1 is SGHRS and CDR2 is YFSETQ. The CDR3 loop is CASSLGQGISPLHF. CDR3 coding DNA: TGCGCCAGCAGCTTGGGACAGGGTATTTCACCCCTCCACTTT.

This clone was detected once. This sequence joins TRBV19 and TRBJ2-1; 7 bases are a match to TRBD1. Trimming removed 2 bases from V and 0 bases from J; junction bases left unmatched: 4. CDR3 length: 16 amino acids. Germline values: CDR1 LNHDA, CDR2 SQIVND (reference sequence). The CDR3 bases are TGTGCCAGTAGTATAATCAGGGGGAGCTCCTACAATGAGCAGTTCTTC. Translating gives CASSIIRGSSYNEQFF.